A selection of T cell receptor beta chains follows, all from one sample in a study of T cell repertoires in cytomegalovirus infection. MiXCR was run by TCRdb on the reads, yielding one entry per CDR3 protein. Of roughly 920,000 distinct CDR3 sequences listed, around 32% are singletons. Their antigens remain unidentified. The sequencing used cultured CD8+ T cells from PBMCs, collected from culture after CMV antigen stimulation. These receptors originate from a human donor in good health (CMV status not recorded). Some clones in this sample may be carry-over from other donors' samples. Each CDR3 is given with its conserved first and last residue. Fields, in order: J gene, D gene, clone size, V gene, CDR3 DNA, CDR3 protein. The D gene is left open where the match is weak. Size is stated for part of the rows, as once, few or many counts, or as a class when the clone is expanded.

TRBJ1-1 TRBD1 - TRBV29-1 TGCAGCTGCCGGACAGGGGAAGCTGAAGCTTTCTTT CSCRTGEAEAFF
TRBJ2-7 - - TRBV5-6 TGTGCCAGCTCCCAAGGTTCCGAGCAGTACTTC CASSQGSEQYF
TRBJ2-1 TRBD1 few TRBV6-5 TGTGCCAGCAGTGAGACAGGGAGCTCCTACAATGAGCAGTTCTTC CASSETGSSYNEQFF
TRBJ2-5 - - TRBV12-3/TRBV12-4 TGTGCCAGCAACTCACAGAGGAGGGGCTACCAAGAGACCCAGTACTTC CASNSQRRGYQETQYF
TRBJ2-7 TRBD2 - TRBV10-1 TGCGCCAGCAGTGAGAGCGGGGGGCACGAGCAGTACTTC CASSESGGHEQYF
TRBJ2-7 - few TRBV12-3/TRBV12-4 TGTGCCTGGACGGAGAGAAGCTCCTACGAGCAGTACTTC CAWTERSSYEQYF
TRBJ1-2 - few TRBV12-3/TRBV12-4 TGTGCCAGCAGCCCCGGTTTTGAATCCTACTATGGCTACACCTTC CASSPGFESYYGYTF
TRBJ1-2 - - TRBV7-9 TGTGCCAGCAGCTTTAGACCCTATGGCTACACCTTC CASSFRPYGYTF
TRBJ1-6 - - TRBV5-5 TGTGCCAGCAGCCCGACAGGAACGGGGAGCTCCTATAATTCACCCCTCCACTTT CASSPTGTGSSYNSPLHF
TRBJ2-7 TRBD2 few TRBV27 TGTGCCAGCAGTTTATCGGGGGCGGGGGGATACGAGCAGTACTTC CASSLSGAGGYEQYF
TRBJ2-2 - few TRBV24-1 TGTGCCACCAGTGAGGGTTGGGACACCGGGGAGCTGTTTTTT CATSEGWDTGELFF
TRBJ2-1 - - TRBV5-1 TGCGCCAGCACCGGGGCCAAATACAATGAGCAGTTCTTC CASTGAKYNEQFF
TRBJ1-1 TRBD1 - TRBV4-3 TGCGCCAGCAGCCTTCACTGGACAGGGGGAAGGACTGAAGCTTTCTTT CASSLHWTGGRTEAFF
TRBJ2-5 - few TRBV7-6 TGTGCCAGCAGCAACCCCTTGGGACAAGAGACCCAGTACTTC CASSNPLGQETQYF
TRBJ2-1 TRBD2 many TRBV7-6 TGTGCCAGCAGCTTAGATGGGGGTGTGACTAGCGGGACCGCCTACAATGAGCAGTTCTTC CASSLDGGVTSGTAYNEQFF
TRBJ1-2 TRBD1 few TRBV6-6 TGTGCCAGCAGGAACAGGGGGCTTGGCTATGGCTACACCTTC CASRNRGLGYGYTF
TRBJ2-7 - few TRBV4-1 TGCGCCAGCAGCCAAGATCCCCTTGGCCAGCCGCTCTACGAGCAGTACTTC CASSQDPLGQPLYEQYF
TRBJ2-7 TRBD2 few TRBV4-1 TGCGCCAGCAGCCAAGAGAGCGGGGGGGGGTCCTACGAGCAGTACTTC CASSQESGGGSYEQYF
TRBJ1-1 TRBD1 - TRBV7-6 TGTGCCAGCAGCTTAGCGCGGGACAGGGGGTCTTTCTTCGGTAGGTTTTATCCTTTCTTT CASSLARDRGSFFGRFYPFF
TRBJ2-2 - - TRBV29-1 TGCAGCGTTGATAAGTGGGGAACCGGGGAGCTGTTTTTT CSVDKWGTGELFF
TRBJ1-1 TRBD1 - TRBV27 TGTGCCAGCAGTTGGACAGGGGGCGACGGCACTGAAGCTTTCTTT CASSWTGGDGTEAFF
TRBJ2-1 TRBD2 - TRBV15 TGTGCCACCAGCCTGGGGGGGAACAATGAGCAGTTCTTC CATSLGGNNEQFF
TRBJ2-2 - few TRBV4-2 TGTGCCAGCAGCCAAGAACAGGTTGTTGGGGAGCTGTTTTTT CASSQEQVVGELFF
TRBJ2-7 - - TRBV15 TGTGCCACCAGCTTAGGGCGCTCCTACGAGCAGTACTTC CATSLGRSYEQYF
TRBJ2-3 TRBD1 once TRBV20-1 TGCAGTGCTGGACAGGGAATTCCCACAGATACGCAGTATTTT CSAGQGIPTDTQYF
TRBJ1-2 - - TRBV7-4 TGTGCCAGCAGCTCGCCGACAGATCCAATTCCTAACTATGGCTACACCTTC CASSSPTDPIPNYGYTF
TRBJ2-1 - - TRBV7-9 TGTGCCAGCAGCTCCTCAGAGAGCTCCTACAATGAGCAGTTCTTC CASSSSESSYNEQFF
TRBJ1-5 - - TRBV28 TGTGCCAGCAGTCCCCTCGGTCGCAATCAGCCCCAGCATTTT CASSPLGRNQPQHF
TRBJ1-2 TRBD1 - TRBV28 TGTGCCAGCAGTTTGACAGGGGGCGCGCTATATGGCTACACCTTC CASSLTGGALYGYTF
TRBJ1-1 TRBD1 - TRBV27 TGTGCCACCCATCCCGGGACAGTGAACACTGAAGCTTTCTTT CATHPGTVNTEAFF
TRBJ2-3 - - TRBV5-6 TGTGCCAGCAGCTTCTACAGGGACCTCACAGATACGCAGTATTTT CASSFYRDLTDTQYF
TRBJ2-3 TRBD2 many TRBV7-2 TGTGCCAGCAGCTTAGTAACTAGCGGGGGGCCCCCCGCAGATACGCAGTATTTT CASSLVTSGGPPADTQYF
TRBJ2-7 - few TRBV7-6 TGTGTCAGCAGCTCCTCATACGAGCAGTACTTC CVSSSSYEQYF
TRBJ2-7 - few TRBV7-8 TGTGCCAGCAGCAACTCTCGCTACGAGCAGTACTTC CASSNSRYEQYF